This entry is about one T cell receptor beta chain. Its antigen is not yet known. The sample holds no much larger clone one base away, and base qualities are not on file. The sample belongs to a study of blood T cell repertoires in COVID-19 (dated by TCRdb to 2020 to 2022). As for the study more broadly: Collaborator samples came from the United States, Italy and Spain and covered acute and convalescent phases of COVID-19. The samples were drawn from the first 160 participants of the ongoing ImmuneRACE study and from over 950 subjects provided by 6 global collaborators. The repertoires were made available in a free public database intended to serve as a resource for research on the immune response to SARS-CoV-2. A de-identified subject ID, COVID-19 status, age in years and sex were almost always included in the sample metadata. The material from the prospective study consisted of cDNA or gDNA derived from T cells, B-cell-depleted T cells, or PBMCs. HLA class I and class II types, where available, came from metadata supplied by the sample provider rather than from assay-based typing. The dataset comprised deeply sampled blood TCRbeta repertoires from subjects exposed to, actively infected with, or recovered from COVID-19. What the work shows at the level of the full study, not this receptor alone: How much clinical and demographic metadata was included differed by source and by participant, and the metadata was provided uncurated.

The immunoSEQ Assay, a bias-controlled multiplex PCR, was used to amplify TCRbeta CDR3 regions from genomic DNA. The study's processing was this. Within the assay, amplification of reference gene primers was used to estimate how many nucleated cells each sample contained. Sequence reads were collapsed and filtered to measure the absolute abundance of every unique TCRbeta CDR3 rearrangement. For each sample, productive Simpson clonality was calculated by taking the square root of Simpson's diversity index across productive rearrangements. TCRdb took this table from immuneACCESS and kept in-frame rearrangements with V and J called. Such tables lack part of the clones; where checked against another copy, unresolved V genes explain under half of the gap, and the rest is unexplained. V, J and clone size are taken as reported in that table, and D and trimming were inferred from the DNA itself. Within this sample are approximately 200,000 clones, with approximately 80% of them counted one time only. The ten largest clones add up to around 7.4% of the sample.

Participants in the prospective study were enrolled through a virtual design, were aged 18 to 89 years, and lived in roughly 24 United States geographic areas. Cohort assignment in the prospective study relied on participant-reported clinical history from a screening survey and a study questionnaire. Each participant in the prospective study had whole blood, serum and a nasopharyngeal or oropharyngeal swab collected by mobile phlebotomists. Prospective study participants could optionally give additional blood draws and questionnaires over a 2-month period. Blood samples from the prospective study were shipped frozen or at room temperature prior to DNA extraction. Trimming costs V 3 bases and J 5 bases, and their ends lie 5 bases apart. CDR1 and CDR2 (MGHRA, YSYEKL) derive from the germline V gene. The CDR3 has 12 amino acids, counting the end cysteine and phenylalanine. CDR3 DNA is the only sequence kept; it has 36 bases, read in frame from the first base.

The sample was PBMCs or T cells enriched from blood (not recorded which). This TCR was sampled from a woman aged 40 to 49 with acute COVID-19. Recombination joined TRBV4-1 with TRBJ1-5; confidence is insufficient to name the D gene. The CDR3 has the sequence CASSHGDQPQHF. Read as DNA, the sequence is TGCGCCAGCAGCCACGGTGATCAGCCCCAGCATTTT.